This record concerns one TCR beta chain sequence. The trim removed 3 bases at V and 7 bases at J, leaving 7 bases unmatched. There are 15 residues in the CDR3. Germline-derived CDR1 and CDR2 are SGHTA and FQGNSA. This sample stems from a study of blood T cell repertoires in COVID-19. Data came from immunoSEQ multiplex PCR; TCRdb stores just in-frame clones and leaves some out. The sample carries 100,000 to 120,000 clones, 72% recorded once. The source material was peripheral blood. The sequence derives from a woman aged 60-75 years with acute or convalescent COVID-19. This chain uses TRBV7-2 with TRBJ2-1; 9 bases fit TRBD2. In DNA form, the CDR3 reads TGTGCCAGCAGCTTGGTGAGCGGGGGGCTAAATGAGCAGTTCTTC. It translates to CASSLVSGGLNEQFF.